These 15 T cell receptor beta chains were sequenced from one sample in a study of CD8 T cells in Susac syndrome (dated by TCRdb to about 2019). The library came from the immunoSEQ multiplex PCR assay. RNA was extracted using the RNeasy kit, and about 0.45 to 1 ug of the RNA was reverse transcribed with random hexamers. TCRdb trimmed public reads at Q25 via fastp, called clones via MiXCR and kept in-frame beta chains. Records with the same CDR3 protein are collapsed into one entry carrying the most frequent genes and DNA. The sample table records about 300,000 distinct CDR3 sequences; about 91% of these occur just once. Jointly, the top ten make up about 0.063% of the sample. Input material: CD4+ T cells from PBMCs. The source of these receptors is a human donor with multiple sclerosis.

DNA for the CDR3: TGTGCCAGCAGTTTTTATCGACTAGCGGGAGGTGGCCAGAATGAGCAGTTCTTC. It specifies CASSFYRLAGGGQNEQFF. V gene TRBV6-2 or TRBV6-3 combines with J gene TRBJ2-1; 13 bases line up with TRBD2. V trimming: 4 bases; J trimming: 7 bases; junction bases outside the gene matches: 13. The CDR3 totals 18 residues. The germline V gene has CDR1 MNHEY and CDR2 SVGEGT.

The CDR3 is CASSPTGALTNYGYTF. The CDR3 DNA follows: TGTGCCAGCAGCCCCACCGGGGCCCTCACGAACTATGGCTACACCTTC. This chain connects TRBV5-4 to TRBJ1-2; tentative D call: TRBD1 (5 bases). This CDR3 contains 16 residues. V dropped 4 bases and J dropped 2 bases, with 18 bases sitting between them. Germline loops: CDR1 SGHNT, CDR2 YYREEE (reference sequence). The full variable domain, with the rest looked up from reference TRBV5-4 and TRBJ1-2, is ETGVTQSPTHLIKTRGQQVTLRCSSQSGHNTVSWYQQALGQGPQFIFQYYREEENGRGNFPPRFSGLQFPNYSSELNVNALELDDSALYLCASSPTGALTNYGYTFGSGTRLTVV.

This clonotype was found once. The rearrangement uses TRBV7-2 and TRBJ1-4; D remains ambiguous. Germline CDR1 and CDR2: SGHTA and FQGNSA. Trimming left V 1 base short and J 8 bases short, with 20 bases between. The CDR3 runs to 17 residues. The CDR3 protein is CASSLEIVDLGGEKLFF. CDR3 in DNA: TGTGCCAGCAGCTTAGAGATTGTGGACCTCGGAGGGGAAAAACTGTTTTTT.

This clonotype has only one observation. This chain links TRBV20-1 with TRBJ1-3, with 7 bases that match TRBD1. J lost 3 bases, V lost 7 bases, and 9 bases had no gene match. Germline-derived CDR1 and CDR2 are DFQATT and SNEGSKA (reference sequence). CDR3 length: 14 residues. CDR3 coding DNA: TGCAGTGTTAAGAAGGGGGCGGTTGGAAACACCATATATTTT. Translating it yields CSVKKGAVGNTIYF.

This clonotype appeared a few times. The chain joins TRBV3-1 to TRBJ2-7; D remains ambiguous. Per the germline V gene, CDR1 is LGHDT and CDR2 is YNNKEL (reference sequence). This CDR3 contains 12 residues. V lost 4 bases and J lost 2, with 6 bases in between. CDR3 in amino acids: CASSLRAYEQYF. The DNA for the CDR3 is TGTGCCAGCAGCCTACGGGCCTACGAGCAGTACTTC.

The chain links TRBV6-1 to TRBJ1-6; 9 bases agree with TRBD1. The germline CDR1 and CDR2 sequences are MNHNS and SASEGT. J gave up 7 bases and V 6 bases, and 13 bases lay outside the gene matches. This CDR3 contains 17 residues. CDR3 DNA: TGTGCCAGCAGGGACAGGGGCGGCTTAAGCGGAAATTCACCCCTCCACTTT. This sequence encodes CASRDRGGLSGNSPLHF.

The chain joins TRBV19 to TRBJ1-2; D is undetermined. V gave up 8 bases and J gave up 5 bases, with 12 bases separating them. This CDR3 is built from 12 residues. The germline V gene encodes CDR1 LNHDA and CDR2 SQIVND (reference sequence). The DNA of the CDR3 is TGTGCCAGTTTGGCCTACCCATATGGCTACACCTTC. Translation: CASLAYPYGYTF.

The chain carries TRBV3-1 and TRBJ1-1, with 7 bases that match TRBD1. J was trimmed by 11 bases and V by 1 base; bases with no gene match: 10. The CDR3 has 14 amino acids. Germline loops: CDR1 LGHDT, CDR2 YNNKEL (reference sequence). The CDR3 is CASSQGTGTVRAFF. CDR3 DNA sequence: TGTGCCAGCAGCCAAGGAACCGGGACAGTGCGTGCTTTCTTT.

This chain links TRBV20-1 with TRBJ1-5; 8 nucleotides agree with TRBD1. This CDR3 contains 14 residues. Losses at the gene ends were 3 bases for V and 6 bases for J; bases not matched to a gene: 7. Germline V gene data show CDR1 as DFQATT and CDR2 as SNEGSKA (reference sequence). CDR3 region: CSASWQGAGQPQHF. CDR3 coding DNA: TGCAGTGCTAGTTGGCAGGGGGCTGGTCAGCCCCAGCATTTT.

The rearrangement joins TRBV18 to TRBJ1-5; D may be TRBD1 (6 bases). V lost 2 bases, J lost 5 bases, and 7 bases lay in between. This CDR3 is built from 13 residues. The germline V gene has CDR1 KGHSH and CDR2 LQKENI. The CDR3 DNA reads as TGTGCCAGCTCACCAAGGGGGGATCAGCCCCAGCATTTT. Residues: CASSPRGDQPQHF.

In its sample, this clonotype was seen once. The rearrangement links TRBV12-3 or TRBV12-4 to TRBJ2-6; D uncertain. The CDR3 has 13 amino acids. The V gene lost 6 bases and the J gene lost 5 bases, with 8 bases spanning the gap. CDR3 sequence reads: CASSKLRANVLTF. CDR3 nucleotide sequence: TGTGCCAGCAGCAAACTTCGGGCCAACGTCCTGACTTTC.

V is TRBV5-1 and J is TRBJ1-2; no clear D gene. V lost 0 bases and J 1 base, leaving 10 bases between the germline ends. Germline V gives CDR1 SGHRS, CDR2 YFSETQ. The CDR3 totals 15 residues. CDR3 residues: CASSLEPSLNYGYTF. DNA of the CDR3: TGCGCCAGCAGCTTGGAGCCGTCCCTTAACTATGGCTACACCTTC.

The rearrangement uses TRBV6-7 and TRBJ2-7, with 11 nucleotides matching TRBD2. TRBV6-7 is identified as an open reading frame with a role that is uncertain. Trimming cost V 0 bases and J 7 bases; bases outside gene matches: 17. This CDR3 has 19 residues. DNA of the CDR3: TGTGCCAGCAGTTACTCCAAGACTAGCGGGACTCTCTACCGGGGGGAGCAGTACTTC. This codes for CASSYSKTSGTLYRGEQYF.

This clonotype was detected once. The genes are TRBV4-2 and TRBJ2-1, with 14 bases that match TRBD2. The CDR3 consists of 15 residues. V was pared by 1 base and J by 9 bases, with 2 bases of the junction left unmatched. Per the germline V gene, CDR1 is LGHNA and CDR2 is YNFKEQ. This CDR3 is CASSQGGLAGGEQFF. In DNA form, the CDR3 reads TGTGCCAGCAGCCAAGGAGGACTAGCGGGGGGTGAGCAGTTCTTC.

The chain recombines TRBV15 with TRBJ1-2; no reliable D call. The germline V gene has CDR1 LNHNV and CDR2 YYDKDF (reference sequence). The CDR3 sequence is 13 residues long. V was pared by 4 bases and J by 8 bases, with 14 bases between. CDR3 protein: CATSNQSLGGYTF. The CDR3 DNA sequence: TGTGCCACCAGCAATCAGTCTCTGGGCGGCTACACCTTC. Using reference TRBV15 and TRBJ1-2 for the parts outside the CDR3, the full variable domain is DAMVIQNPRYQVTQFGKPVTLSCSQTLNHNVMYWYQQKSSQAPKLLFHYYDKDFNNEADTPDNFQSRRPNTSFCFLDIRSPGLGDTAMYLCATSNQSLGGYTFGSGTRLTVV.